Below are 25 T cell receptor beta chains sequenced from a single sample in a study of response to subunit inactivated influenza vaccine. MiXCR, applied by TCRdb to the RT-PCR reads, yields one record per CDR3 protein. The sample gives 860,000 or so distinct CDR3 sequences, over 20% of which show up once; roughly 10% is in the top ten. Sequenced here: PBMCs from blood, sampled roughly 5 days after vaccination. The source of these receptors is a man aged 45-60 years who received an inactivated influenza vaccine.

In this sample, this clonotype turned up many times. This chain connects TRBV10-3 to TRBJ1-1; no definite D call. CDR1 is ENHRY, CDR2 SYGVKD, per germline. This CDR3 contains 16 residues. Trimming shortened V by 6 bases and J by 4 bases, and 21 bases separated the two germline ends. The CDR3 reads CAISPRARNSGTEAFF. The DNA of the CDR3 is TGTGCCATCAGCCCTAGGGCCCGAAATAGTGGCACTGAAGCTTTCTTT.

This clonotype was counted a few times. This rearrangement joins TRBV5-1 to TRBJ1-3; D is unresolved. CDR3 length: 16 residues. Per germline, CDR1 SGHRS and CDR2 YFSETQ. The germline V and J ends were trimmed by 0 bases and 2 bases, with 12 bases remaining between them. The CDR3 bases are TGCGCCAGCAGCTTGGAGGTCCGTAGCCCTGGAAACACCATATATTTT. Translated, it gives CASSLEVRSPGNTIYF.

This clonotype was seen a handful of times. The chain combines TRBV5-1 with TRBJ2-6, with 12 bases fitting TRBD1. Germline V gene lookup returns CDR1 SGHRS and CDR2 YFSETQ. The CDR3 consists of 17 residues. The ends lost 9 bases at V and 1 base at J; junction bases unmatched: 8. In DNA, the CDR3 is TGCGCCACAAGCAGGGACAGGGGGCGATCTGGGGCCAACGTCCTGACTTTC. Its translation: CATSRDRGRSGANVLTF. The full variable domain, completed using reference TRBV5-1 and TRBJ2-6, is KAGVTQTPRYLIKTRGQQVTLSCSPISGHRSVSWYQQTPGQGLQFLFEYFSETQRNKGNFPGRFSGRQFSNSRSEMNVSTLELGDSALYLCATSRDRGRSGANVLTFGAGSRLTVL.

The J gene is TRBJ2-7, the V gene TRBV4-3, with D tentatively TRBD1 or TRBD2 (5 bases each). Germline CDR1 and CDR2: LGHNA and YSLEER. The CDR3 has 15 amino acids. V lost 1 base to trimming and J lost 0 bases, with 10 bases between them. CDR3 DNA: TGCGCCAGCAGCCAAGTAGAGGGACCCTCCTACGAGCAGTACTTC. It codes for CASSQVEGPSYEQYF.

Here the CDR3 reads CATSEGIPSTDTQYF. CDR3 DNA: TGTGCCACCAGTGAGGGGATTCCTAGCACAGATACGCAGTATTTT. V is TRBV24-1 and J is TRBJ2-3, with D hard to call. Germline V gene sequence: CDR1 KGHDR, CDR2 SFDVKD. The CDR3 is 15 amino acids. Deletions cut 4 bases from V and 0 bases from J, with 10 bases between.

The CDR3 loop is CSAPGHFGYTF. CDR3 bases: TGCAGTGCCCCGGGACACTTCGGCTACACCTTC. The V call is TRBV20-1, the J call TRBJ1-2, with D possibly being TRBD1 (6 bases). Looked up from germline, CDR1 is DFQATT and CDR2 is SNEGSKA (reference sequence). The CDR3 has 11 amino acids. V was trimmed by 6 bases and J by 8 bases, leaving 13 bases between them.

The chain joins TRBV20-1 to TRBJ2-5; 7 bases agree with TRBD1. The CDR3 has 15 amino acids. The V gene end was trimmed by 4 bases and the J gene end by 4 bases; junction bases not matched to a gene: 12. CDR1 and CDR2 (germline): DFQATT, SNEGSKA (reference sequence). CDR3 sequence reads: CSANPSRKGAETQYF. In DNA, the CDR3 is TGCAGTGCTAACCCCTCGCGCAAGGGGGCAGAGACCCAGTACTTC.

This clonotype was counted only a few times. The chain has TRBV6-2 or TRBV6-3 and TRBJ1-1, with 7 bases lining up with TRBD1. With 6 bases clipped from V and 5 bases from J, the junction kept 12 bases outside the gene matches. The germline gives CDR1 MNHEY, CDR2 SVGEGT. CDR3 length: 15 amino acids. The CDR3: CASSRGGGQGTEAFF. For the CDR3, the DNA is TGTGCCAGCAGCCGTGGAGGGGGCCAGGGGACTGAAGCTTTCTTT.

The V call is TRBV29-1, the J call TRBJ2-4, with 9 bases lining up with TRBD1. Trimming cost V 5 bases and J 4 bases; bases outside gene matches: 6. Germline values: CDR1 SQVTM, CDR2 ANQGSEA. This CDR3 has 14 amino acids. CDR3 nucleotides: TGCAGCGTTCCCGGGACAGGGCCAAAAAACATTCAGTACTTC. Amino acids: CSVPGTGPKNIQYF.

This clonotype turned up a few times. The chain has TRBV29-1 and TRBJ2-5; perhaps TRBD2 as D (6 bases). Trimming pared 7 bases from V and 5 bases from J, leaving 17 bases between. This CDR3 has 13 residues. Looked up from germline, CDR1 is SQVTM and CDR2 is ANQGSEA. The CDR3 sequence is CSGEALDMETQYF. DNA for the CDR3: TGCAGCGGGGAGGCTCTAGATATGGAGACCCAGTACTTC.

The rearrangement joins TRBV28 to TRBJ2-7; 7 bases are a match to TRBD1. Trimming removed 7 bases from V and 3 bases from J; junction bases left unmatched: 9. From germline, CDR1 is MDHEN and CDR2 SYDVKM. The CDR3 is 14 residues long. CDR3 sequence reads: CASTTGVPVYEQYF. The CDR3 DNA sequence: TGTGCCAGCACCACAGGGGTTCCCGTCTACGAGCAGTACTTC.

This chain links TRBV7-2 with TRBJ2-7; 12 bases are a match to TRBD1. The V gene end was trimmed by 2 bases and the J gene end by 5 bases; junction bases not matched to a gene: 10. The CDR3 is 17 amino acids. Germline V gene sequence: CDR1 SGHTA, CDR2 FQGNSA. Here the CDR3 reads CASSLPTGTGGRNEQYF. Here the CDR3 DNA reads TGTGCCAGCAGCTTACCGACCGGGACAGGGGGCCGGAACGAGCAGTACTTC. The full variable domain, rest sourced from reference TRBV7-2 and TRBJ2-7, is GAGVSQSPSNKVTEKGKDVELRCDPISGHTALYWYRQSLGQGLEFLIYFQGNSAPDKSGLPSDRFSAERTGGSVSTLTIQRTQQEDSAVYLCASSLPTGTGGRNEQYFGPGTRLTVT.

The chain joins TRBV12-3 or TRBV12-4 to TRBJ2-5; D possibly uses TRBD1 or TRBD2 (5 bases each). The CDR3 runs 14 residues. Trimming left V 3 bases short and J 10 bases short, with 18 bases between. Here the CDR3 DNA reads TGTGCCAGCAGTTTTTTTCTAGGGGATGGAGGCCAGTACTTC. Encoded protein: CASSFFLGDGGQYF.

DNA of the CDR3: TGTGCCAGCAGTTACTCTCGAGGGGAGGATGAGCAGTTCTTC. Translating gives CASSYSRGEDEQFF. This chain links TRBV6-2 or TRBV6-3 with TRBJ2-1, with a possible D match to TRBD2 (6 bases). Germline V gene sequence: CDR1 MNHEY, CDR2 SVGEGT. This CDR3 is 14 amino acids long. V was trimmed by 0 bases and J by 8 bases, leaving 11 bases between them.

This chain uses TRBV6-2 or TRBV6-3 with TRBJ2-3; TRBD2 aligns across 10 bases. The germline gives CDR1 MNHEY, CDR2 SVGEGT. Trimming cost V 4 bases and J 4 bases; bases outside gene matches: 8. This CDR3 has 16 residues. CDR3 amino acids: CASSSYLAGDPDTQYF. The CDR3 DNA reads TGTGCCAGCAGTTCCTATCTAGCGGGGGACCCAGATACGCAGTATTTT.

The chain has TRBV21-1 and TRBJ1-5; TRBD1, the table's D call, was not compared with the DNA. TRBV21-1 is assigned pseudogene status. CDR3 size: 17 residues. The CDR3 DNA follows: TGTGCCAGCAGCAAAGTAGGGTGGACAGTCGACAATCAGCCCCGGCATTTT. Amino acid sequence: CASSKVGWTVDNQPRHF.

The rearrangement links TRBV7-2 to TRBJ1-3; 7 nucleotides match TRBD1. This CDR3 is 15 amino acids long. The V and J ends lost 2 bases and 3 bases, in that order; junction bases with no gene match: 4. CDR1 is SGHTA and CDR2 is FQGNSA in the germline V gene. The CDR3 region has the DNA TGTGCCAGCAGCTTAAACAGGGGTAGTGGAAACACCATATATTTT. Protein: CASSLNRGSGNTIYF.

This clonotype appeared a few times. The V call is TRBV6-1, the J call TRBJ2-5; 11 nucleotides line up with TRBD1. Trimming at V came to 7 bases and at J to 7 bases, leaving 14 bases not matched to a gene. CDR3 length: 16 residues. Per the germline V gene, CDR1 is MNHNS and CDR2 is SASEGT. The CDR3 DNA reads as TGTGCCAGCAACACCCTCGGTGGACAGGGGGCACGGACCCAGTACTTC. Its protein is CASNTLGGQGARTQYF.

The J gene is TRBJ2-5, the V gene TRBV19; D remains ambiguous. Germline V CDR1 and CDR2: LNHDA, SQIVND (reference sequence). CDR3 length equals 14 residues. Trimming stripped 8 bases from V and 5 bases from J, with 18 bases between. The CDR3 nucleotides are TGTGCCAGTCGGCGAACAAGCGCCTGGGAGACCCAGTACTTC. Residues: CASRRTSAWETQYF.

This clonotype was seen a few times. This chain connects TRBV6-5 to TRBJ2-5, with a tentative D call TRBD1 (6 bases). This CDR3 comprises 14 residues. Germline values: CDR1 MNHEY, CDR2 SVGAGI. V lost 0 bases and J 4 bases, leaving 9 bases between the germline ends. CDR3 bases: TGTGCCAGCAGTTACTCAGTCAGGGGAGAGACCCAGTACTTC. Its protein product is CASSYSVRGETQYF.

This clonotype was found once. This chain joins TRBV5-1 and TRBJ2-7; tentatively, D is TRBD1 (6 bases). The V gene's germline CDR1 is SGHRS and CDR2 YFSETQ. The CDR3 covers 14 residues. V was cut by 1 base and J by 5 bases, with 13 bases left in between. In nucleotides, the CDR3 is TGCGCCAGCAGCTTGATTACAGGGATAGACGAGCAGTACTTC. Amino acids: CASSLITGIDEQYF.

This clonotype was recorded a few times. The chain is built from TRBV30 and TRBJ2-1; D is undetermined. CDR1 is GTSNPN, CDR2 SVGIG, per germline (reference sequence). V was shortened by 1 base and J by 8 bases, with 9 bases between the two germline ends. The CDR3 has 12 residues. CDR3 sequence: CAWSDLTHEQFF. The CDR3 DNA is TGTGCCTGGAGTGATCTGACCCATGAGCAGTTCTTC.

The chain links TRBV18 to TRBJ2-7; D is unclear. From germline, CDR1 is KGHSH and CDR2 LQKENI. Trimming left V 4 bases short and J 5 bases short, with 9 bases between. This CDR3 has 12 residues. The CDR3: CASSRDRDEQYF. The CDR3 coding sequence is TGTGCCAGCTCACGCGATAGGGACGAGCAGTACTTC.

Only a few counts were recorded for this clonotype. The CDR3 loop reads CTGDRNTEAFF. DNA of the CDR3: TGCACCGGGGACCGCAACACTGAAGCTTTCTTT. The genes are TRBV1 and TRBJ1-1; the table's TRBD1 call for D was not verified on the DNA. TRBV1 constitutes a pseudogene. The CDR3 consists of 11 residues.

This clonotype occurred a few times. The gene calls are TRBV18 and TRBJ1-4, with D hard to call. Looked up from germline, CDR1 is KGHSH and CDR2 is LQKENI. V was clipped by 1 base and J by 8 bases, with 11 bases between them. This CDR3 is built from 14 residues. The CDR3 region is CASSPLVKGEKLFF. Here the CDR3 DNA reads TGTGCCAGCTCACCACTCGTCAAGGGAGAAAAACTGTTTTTT. Based on the CDR3 plus reference TRBV18 and TRBJ1-4, the full variable domain is NAGVMQNPRHLVRRRGQEARLRCSPMKGHSHVYWYRQLPEEGLKFMVYLQKENIIDESGMPKERFSAEFPKEGPSILRIQQVVRGDSAAYFCASSPLVKGEKLFFGSGTQLSVL.